The clone carrying this TCR beta chain has at least ten counts. Its target is not known. From the 5' RACE reads, TCRdb called clonotypes with MiXCR, one entry per CDR3 protein. Found here are about 200,000 distinct CDR3 sequences, around 9.1% of them singletons; the top ten hold 3% to 4%. This sample is drawn from a study of T-cell memory formation after mild COVID-19. Looking at the study overall: The study found TCR clusters largely donor specific. Notes on the study in general: CD4+ contracting clones were found mainly in CM and EM, and CD8+ ones in EMRA. Day 15 to 85 contracting clones showed balanced CD4/CD8; day 15 to 37 expanders favored CD4+. A subset of responding clones appeared in pre-infection memory, suggesting cross-reactive memory joined.

The CDR3 has 12 residues. Trimming left V 1 base short and J 7 bases short, with 8 bases between. The V and J genes are TRBV12-3 or TRBV12-4 and TRBJ2-7; D gene unclear. The sequence came from a man aged 18 to 30 who had mild COVID-19 (a few samples of this study predate the infection). Cell type and time point are not known. The sample comprised PBMCs or a T cell subset sorted from them (not recorded which). The CDR3 here is CASSLGHGEQYV. The CDR3 DNA is TGTGCCAGCAGTTTAGGGCATGGGGAGCAGTACGTC.